A single sample is the source of the 27 T cell receptor beta chains below, sequenced in a study of T cell responses to AZD1222 COVID-19 vaccine. Only in-frame clones appear in the TCRdb table, and some are missing; sequencing was by immunoSEQ multiplex PCR. This sample has fewer than 150,000 clones, with under 90% found just once. The sequenced sample was peripheral blood, obtained on day 0 of AZD1222 vaccination. These receptors were obtained from an adult in good health.

This clone appeared once. V is TRBV6-5 and J is TRBJ2-7, with no clear D. Germline-derived CDR1 and CDR2 are MNHEY and SVGAGI. With 0 bases removed from V and 2 bases from J, the gap between germline ends came to 11 bases. The CDR3 is 15 amino acids. The CDR3 region is CASSYSHNSPYEQYF. As DNA, the CDR3 is TGTGCCAGCAGTTACTCTCATAACAGCCCCTACGAGCAGTACTTC.

V usage is TRBV29-1 and J usage is TRBJ2-3, with 10 bases fitting TRBD1. CDR3 length: 14 residues. From germline, CDR1 is SQVTM and CDR2 ANQGSEA. V lost 6 bases to trimming and J lost 6 bases; unmatched junction nucleotides: 9. The CDR3 coding sequence is TGCAGCGTAAGAGTCGGGACAGGGGTTGATACGCAGTATTTT. Protein product: CSVRVGTGVDTQYF.

In this sample, this clone turned up once. This chain connects TRBV2 to TRBJ1-1; possible D gene TRBD1, 6 bases. V dropped 6 bases and J dropped 2 bases, with 16 bases sitting between them. The CDR3 covers 15 residues. Germline assignment: CDR1 SNHLY and CDR2 FYNNEI. CDR3 nucleotides: TGTGCCAGCAGAGACAGGCTGTCCTTTAACACTGAAGCTTTCTTT. It yields the protein CASRDRLSFNTEAFF.

The V call is TRBV12-3 or TRBV12-4, the J call TRBJ1-3; D gene uncertain. This CDR3 has 11 amino acids. V lost 8 bases and J lost 9, with 11 bases in between. This chain's CDR3 is CASGRESTIYF. Here the CDR3 DNA reads TGTGCCAGCGGAAGGGAGAGCACCATATATTTT.

The rearrangement uses TRBV7-2 and TRBJ2-3, with D tentatively TRBD2 (5 bases). CDR3 length: 12 residues. The ends were cut back, 3 bases at V and 10 bases at J, with 11 bases in the middle. Germline values: CDR1 SGHTA, CDR2 FQGNSA. CDR3 in DNA: TGTGCCAGCAGCTTGGCGCTGGGAGCGCAGTATTTT. Its protein is CASSLALGAQYF. Full variable domain (rest looked up from reference TRBV7-2 and TRBJ2-3): GAGVSQSPSNKVTEKGKDVELRCDPISGHTALYWYRQSLGQGLEFLIYFQGNSAPDKSGLPSDRFSAERTGGSVSTLTIQRTQQEDSAVYLCASSLALGAQYFGPGTRLTVL.

The V and J genes are TRBV6-5 and TRBJ2-7, with 7 nucleotides matching TRBD1. Germline V gives CDR1 MNHEY, CDR2 SVGAGI. V shed 3 bases, J shed 2 bases, and the junction held 10 bases outside the gene matches. This CDR3 has 16 residues. CDR3 in DNA: TGTGCCAGCAGTTATACCCTACAGGGGTCTACCTACGAGCAGTACTTC. Amino acids: CASSYTLQGSTYEQYF.

The V and J genes are TRBV18 and TRBJ1-6; D possibly corresponds to TRBD1 (5 bases). The germline gives CDR1 KGHSH, CDR2 LQKENI. The CDR3 sequence is 13 residues long. V was pared by 6 bases and J by 5 bases, with 8 bases between. Here the CDR3 reads CASSDRDNSPLHF. For the CDR3, the DNA is TGTGCCAGCTCTGACAGAGATAATTCACCCCTCCACTTT.

The rearrangement links TRBV19 to TRBJ2-1; D gene ambiguous. Trimming removed 3 bases at V and 0 bases at J, with 6 bases between. Germline loops: CDR1 LNHDA, CDR2 SQIVND (reference sequence). This CDR3 spans 14 amino acids. The CDR3 DNA reads TGTGCCAGTAGTATGTGGGGCTCCTACAATGAGCAGTTCTTC. Encoded protein: CASSMWGSYNEQFF. Looking up the rest from reference TRBV19 and TRBJ2-1 gives the full variable domain: DGGITQSPKYLFRKEGQNVTLSCEQNLNHDAMYWYRQDPGQGLRLIYYSQIVNDFQKGDIAEGYSVSREKKESFPLTVTSAQKNPTAFYLCASSMWGSYNEQFFGPGTRLTVL.

The chain combines TRBV27 with TRBJ2-3; 8 bases are shared with TRBD1. Germline V lookup: CDR1 MNHEY, CDR2 SMNVEV (reference sequence). The CDR3 covers 17 residues. The trim removed 3 bases at V and 0 bases at J, leaving 8 bases unmatched. The CDR3: CASSFYGQGRSTDTQYF. In DNA form, the CDR3 reads TGTGCCAGCAGTTTCTACGGACAGGGCCGTAGCACAGATACGCAGTATTTT.

V usage is TRBV5-1 and J usage is TRBJ1-5; no clear D. Trimming pared 3 bases from V and 1 base from J, leaving 5 bases between. This CDR3 spans 13 amino acids. The germline V gene has CDR1 SGHRS and CDR2 YFSETQ. The DNA for the CDR3 is TGCGCCAGCAGCTCAGACAGCAATCAGCCCCAGCATTTT. Translating it yields CASSSDSNQPQHF.

The J gene is TRBJ1-1, the V gene TRBV27, with TRBD1 matching over 7 bases. The germline gives CDR1 MNHEY, CDR2 SMNVEV (reference sequence). Trimming removed 6 bases from V and 4 bases from J; junction bases left unmatched: 11. CDR3 size: 15 residues. This chain's CDR3 is CASRTGKSVSTEAFF. In nucleotides, the CDR3 is TGTGCCAGCAGGACAGGGAAGTCGGTGAGCACTGAAGCTTTCTTT.

The rearrangement uses TRBV19 and TRBJ1-2; a possible D gene is TRBD1 (5 bases). Germline CDR1 LNHDA, CDR2 SQIVND (reference sequence). Deletions cut 5 bases from V and 8 bases from J, with 21 bases between. The CDR3 extends over 15 amino acids. The chain's CDR3 is CASSVGTAPLDGYTF. CDR3 in DNA: TGTGCCAGTAGTGTGGGGACGGCACCCTTGGACGGCTACACCTTC.

This clone was found once. The chain links TRBV6-2 or TRBV6-3 to TRBJ1-5; no definite D call. The CDR3 covers 16 residues. V dropped 5 bases and J dropped 2 bases, with 16 bases sitting between them. Germline V gene sequence: CDR1 MNHEY, CDR2 SVGEGT. CDR3 loop: CASSPRTPLGNQPQHF. The CDR3, as DNA: TGTGCCAGCAGTCCCCGGACTCCCTTAGGCAATCAGCCCCAGCATTTT.

This chain uses TRBV28 with TRBJ2-1; D is possibly TRBD1 (6 bases). Per germline, CDR1 MDHEN and CDR2 SYDVKM. The CDR3 covers 13 residues. Between the trimmed V and J ends, which lost 8 bases and 6 bases, there was a span of 14 bases. CDR3 amino acids: CASLTSDSNEQFF. The CDR3 coding sequence is TGTGCCAGCTTAACCTCGGACAGCAATGAGCAGTTCTTC.

The chain couples TRBV28 to TRBJ1-5; possibly TRBD1 for D (6 bases). Germline CDR1 MDHEN, CDR2 SYDVKM. Trimming removed 1 base at V and 1 base at J, with 8 bases between. The CDR3 is 15 amino acids. This CDR3 reads CASSLSQGSNQPQHF. As DNA, the CDR3 is TGTGCCAGCAGTTTATCCCAGGGGAGCAATCAGCCCCAGCATTTT.

This clone has a handful of counts. The V call is TRBV5-4, the J call TRBJ2-7; TRBD2 matches 8 bases. From germline, CDR1 is SGHNT and CDR2 YYREEE (reference sequence). This CDR3 contains 15 residues. Unmatched junction bases numbered 9, after V lost 3 bases and J lost 4 bases. The DNA for the CDR3 is TGTGCCAGCAGCTCCGTAGCGGGGAGCTCATACGAGCAGTACTTC. Translation: CASSSVAGSSYEQYF.

This chain links TRBV7-8 with TRBJ1-2; D is ambiguous. Germline values: CDR1 SGHVS, CDR2 FQNEAQ. The CDR3 is 12 residues long. V was shortened by 0 bases and J by 4 bases, with 3 bases between the two germline ends. The CDR3 is CASSLAFYGYTF. The CDR3 bases are TGTGCCAGCAGCTTAGCCTTCTATGGCTACACCTTC.

The chain is built from TRBV5-1 and TRBJ2-1, with D perhaps TRBD1 (6 bases). Per germline, CDR1 SGHRS and CDR2 YFSETQ. This CDR3 is built from 14 residues. V gave up 0 bases and J gave up 8 bases, with 12 bases separating them. The CDR3 region is CASSLAGQIYEQFF. For the CDR3, the DNA is TGCGCCAGCAGCTTGGCCGGACAGATCTATGAGCAGTTCTTC.

The chain carries TRBV29-1 and TRBJ2-3, with D perhaps TRBD2 (6 bases). Per the germline V gene, CDR1 is SQVTM and CDR2 is ANQGSEA. This CDR3 spans 12 amino acids. Deletions cut 7 bases from V and 1 base from J, with 9 bases between. This chain's CDR3 is CSAGLRTDTQYF. In DNA form, the CDR3 reads TGCAGCGCGGGACTTCGCACAGATACGCAGTATTTT.

V and J are TRBV28 and TRBJ1-1, with D unclear. Trimming cost V 3 bases and J 1 base, with 12 bases left between them. This CDR3 region has 15 residues. Germline lookup yields CDR1 MDHEN and CDR2 SYDVKM. CDR3 region: CASSLSSGANTEAFF. CDR3 DNA: TGTGCCAGCAGTTTGTCGTCGGGAGCGAACACTGAAGCTTTCTTT.

The J gene is TRBJ2-2, the V gene TRBV5-4, with a weak D call TRBD2 (6 bases). The ends were cut back, 2 bases at V and 1 base at J, with 12 bases in the middle. CDR3 length equals 16 residues. CDR1 and CDR2 from the germline V gene are SGHNT and YYREEE (reference sequence). The CDR3 region has the DNA TGTGCCAGCAGCTTCCCTTTGGGGGGGAACACCGGGGAGCTGTTTTTT. This encodes CASSFPLGGNTGELFF.

The V gene is TRBV5-5, the J gene TRBJ1-4; no clear D. Germline CDR1 is SGHKS and CDR2 is YYEKEE (reference sequence). This CDR3 contains 14 residues. Trimming cost V 4 bases and J 0 bases, with 7 bases left between them. DNA of the CDR3: TGTGCCAGCAGCAAGACCGCAACTAATGAAAAACTGTTTTTT. Its translation is CASSKTATNEKLFF.

The rearrangement uses TRBV5-1 and TRBJ2-2; D is uncertain. This CDR3 is 12 amino acids long. Trimming removed 4 bases at V and 8 bases at J, with 9 bases between. Germline loops: CDR1 SGHRS, CDR2 YFSETQ. The CDR3 region has the DNA TGCGCCAGCAGCACTAAGGGAGGGGAGCTGTTTTTT. This gives the protein CASSTKGGELFF.

The chain carries TRBV4-1 and TRBJ2-1; 8 bases match TRBD2. Germline CDR1 is MGHRA and CDR2 is YSYEKL. V was clipped by 1 base and J by 5 bases; unmatched bases: 7. The CDR3 extends over 16 amino acids. The CDR3 nucleotides read TGCGCCAGCAGCCAAGTAGGGACTAGTCTCGACAATGAGCAGTTCTTC. Its protein product is CASSQVGTSLDNEQFF.

The rearrangement joins TRBV5-5 to TRBJ1-5; the D gene is possibly TRBD1 (5 bases). V lost 4 bases to trimming and J lost 0 bases, with 11 bases between them. Germline V gene lookup returns CDR1 SGHKS and CDR2 YYEKEE (reference sequence). This CDR3 is 15 amino acids long. CDR3 amino acids: CASSHDSNSNQPQHF. CDR3 nucleotide sequence: TGTGCCAGCAGCCACGACAGCAATAGCAATCAGCCCCAGCATTTT.

The chain joins TRBV12-3 or TRBV12-4 to TRBJ1-4; D possibly corresponds to TRBD1 (5 bases). This CDR3 is built from 13 residues. Between the trimmed V and J ends, which lost 2 bases and 11 bases, there was a span of 12 bases. The CDR3 nucleotides are TGTGCCAGCAGTTTAAGGGGCGGAGGGAAACTGTTTTTT. Protein: CASSLRGGGKLFF.

This clone came up once. The gene calls are TRBV27 and TRBJ1-4; D is ambiguous. CDR3 length equals 15 residues. Trimming removed 6 bases at V and 0 bases at J, with 11 bases between. Germline-derived CDR1 and CDR2 are MNHEY and SMNVEV (reference sequence). This CDR3 reads CASSVVPPTNEKLFF. CDR3 sequence (DNA): TGTGCCAGCAGCGTCGTCCCGCCAACTAATGAAAAACTGTTTTTT.